Listed below are T cell receptor beta chains from one sample, sequenced in a study of regulatory T cells in long-lasting Graves disease. TCRdb re-derived calls from the multiplex PCR reads in MiXCR, one entry per CDR3 protein. The top ten clones hold more than 10% of a sample with some 600,000 distinct CDR3 sequences, around 15% of them seen once. Separately, the same data were catalogued under a study of T cells in Graves' hyperthyroidism and ophthalmopathy.

The sequenced sample was peripheral blood mononuclear cells (PBMCs), obtained at new diagnosis, from a patient treated with antithyroid drugs. All receptors come from a man aged 18 to 30 with Graves disease. Each CDR3 is given with its conserved first and last residue. The order of the fields is J gene, clone size, D gene, V gene, CDR3 protein, CDR3 DNA. A D gene is named only where the DNA matches it firmly. Size is stated for part of the rows, as once, few or many counts, or as a class when the clone is expanded.

j_gene: TRBJ1-6
abundance: few
d_gene: -
v_gene: TRBV27
CDR3aa: CASSFGGGFYNSPLHF
CDR3nt: TGTGCCAGCAGTTTTGGAGGAGGATTCTATAATTCACCCCTCCACTTT

j_gene: TRBJ2-3
abundance: -
d_gene: TRBD2
v_gene: TRBV27
CDR3aa: CASRRLAGAADTQYF
CDR3nt: TGTGCCAGCAGAAGACTAGCGGGAGCGGCAGATACGCAGTATTTT

j_gene: TRBJ1-4
abundance: -
d_gene: -
v_gene: TRBV5-1
CDR3aa: CASSPSTNGNEKLFF
CDR3nt: TGCGCCAGCAGCCCCTCGACAAATGGAAATGAAAAACTGTTTTTT

j_gene: TRBJ2-1
abundance: few
d_gene: TRBD1
v_gene: TRBV6-1
CDR3aa: CASSEALQGARYNEQFF
CDR3nt: TGTGCCAGCAGTGAAGCACTACAGGGGGCTAGGTACAATGAGCAGTTCTTC

j_gene: TRBJ2-3
abundance: many
d_gene: -
v_gene: TRBV7-2
CDR3aa: CASSLFRAADTQYF
CDR3nt: TGTGCCAGCAGCTTATTCAGGGCCGCAGATACGCAGTATTTT

j_gene: TRBJ2-3
abundance: few
d_gene: TRBD1
v_gene: TRBV6-1
CDR3aa: CASREDREGDTQYF
CDR3nt: TGTGCCAGCAGAGAGGACAGGGAAGGTGATACGCAGTATTTT

j_gene: TRBJ1-1
abundance: -
d_gene: -
v_gene: TRBV5-6
CDR3aa: CASSSSRREAFF
CDR3nt: TGTGCCAGCAGCTCGTCCCGAAGGGAAGCTTTCTTT

j_gene: TRBJ2-5
abundance: once
d_gene: -
v_gene: TRBV11-2
CDR3aa: CASSQGRTEGAQYF
CDR3nt: TGTGCCAGCAGCCAAGGGCGGACTGAAGGGGCCCAGTACTTC

j_gene: TRBJ1-1
abundance: many
d_gene: -
v_gene: TRBV30
CDR3aa: CAWGPTGNTEAFF
CDR3nt: TGTGCCTGGGGGCCGACAGGGAACACTGAAGCTTTCTTT

j_gene: TRBJ1-2
abundance: few
d_gene: TRBD1
v_gene: TRBV19
CDR3aa: CASSERRDSSSYGYTF
CDR3nt: TGTGCCAGTAGTGAGCGACGGGACAGCTCCTCCTATGGCTACACCTTC

j_gene: TRBJ1-5
abundance: many
d_gene: -
v_gene: TRBV6-1
CDR3aa: CASRFDTNQPQHF
CDR3nt: TGTGCCAGCAGATTCGACACTAATCAGCCCCAGCATTTT

j_gene: TRBJ2-7
abundance: many
d_gene: TRBD2
v_gene: TRBV27
CDR3aa: CASSPTLAGSYEQYF
CDR3nt: TGTGCCAGCAGTCCAACACTAGCGGGCTCCTACGAGCAGTACTTC

j_gene: TRBJ2-3
abundance: many
d_gene: -
v_gene: TRBV11-3
CDR3aa: CASSQRGLGTDTQYF
CDR3nt: TGTGCCAGCAGCCAAAGGGGACTTGGCACAGATACGCAGTATTTT

j_gene: TRBJ2-5
abundance: few
d_gene: -
v_gene: TRBV20-1
CDR3aa: CSASDSSTQETQYF
CDR3nt: TGCAGTGCTAGTGACAGCAGCACCCAAGAGACCCAGTACTTC

j_gene: TRBJ1-2
abundance: many
d_gene: TRBD1
v_gene: TRBV27
CDR3aa: CASSSYRTTGRYGYTF
CDR3nt: TGTGCCAGCAGTTCGTACCGGACGACAGGGAGATATGGCTACACCTTC

j_gene: TRBJ1-5
abundance: -
d_gene: -
v_gene: TRBV27
CDR3aa: CASSMGGGANQPQHF
CDR3nt: TGTGCCAGCAGCATGGGGGGGGGCGCGAATCAGCCCCAGCATTTT

j_gene: TRBJ2-7
abundance: -
d_gene: TRBD2
v_gene: TRBV18
CDR3aa: CASSPPRTSGTRDLGEQYF
CDR3nt: TGTGCCAGCTCACCACCGAGGACTAGCGGGACTAGGGACTTGGGCGAGCAGTACTTC

j_gene: TRBJ2-5
abundance: -
d_gene: TRBD2
v_gene: TRBV5-5
CDR3aa: CASSFFAGGPRETQYF
CDR3nt: TGTGCCAGCAGCTTCTTCGCGGGAGGGCCGAGAGAGACCCAGTACTTC

j_gene: TRBJ2-3
abundance: many
d_gene: -
v_gene: TRBV7-8
CDR3aa: CASSLDGRFTTDTQYF
CDR3nt: TGTGCCAGCAGCTTAGACGGAAGGTTTACCACAGATACGCAGTATTTT

j_gene: TRBJ2-1
abundance: few
d_gene: -
v_gene: TRBV2
CDR3aa: CASYNFPYNEQFF
CDR3nt: TGTGCCAGCTACAATTTCCCATACAATGAGCAGTTCTTC

j_gene: TRBJ1-2
abundance: many
d_gene: -
v_gene: TRBV27
CDR3aa: CASSPERGPLYGYTF
CDR3nt: TGTGCCAGCAGTCCTGAACGGGGACCCCTCTATGGCTACACCTTC

j_gene: TRBJ2-1
abundance: few
d_gene: -
v_gene: TRBV29-1
CDR3aa: CSVDSLVGRGDNEQFF
CDR3nt: TGCAGCGTTGACTCATTGGTGGGGAGAGGGGACAATGAGCAGTTCTTC

j_gene: TRBJ1-2
abundance: many
d_gene: -
v_gene: TRBV12-3/TRBV12-4
CDR3aa: CASSFGEGYTF
CDR3nt: TGTGCCAGCAGTTTCGGTGAGGGCTACACCTTC

j_gene: TRBJ1-5
abundance: -
d_gene: TRBD1
v_gene: TRBV15
CDR3aa: CATSRRQGAVGQPQHF
CDR3nt: TGTGCCACCAGCAGGCGACAGGGGGCGGTGGGTCAGCCCCAGCATTTT

j_gene: TRBJ1-1
abundance: many
d_gene: -
v_gene: TRBV7-9
CDR3aa: CASSLAHGVTANTEAFF
CDR3nt: TGTGCCAGCAGCTTAGCGCACGGGGTGACCGCAAACACTGAAGCTTTCTTT

j_gene: TRBJ1-1
abundance: many
d_gene: TRBD1
v_gene: TRBV10-3
CDR3aa: CAISGVDRGSGAFF
CDR3nt: TGTGCCATCAGTGGGGTTGACAGGGGGAGTGGGGCTTTCTTT

j_gene: TRBJ1-3
abundance: few
d_gene: -
v_gene: TRBV20-1
CDR3aa: CSARRDGDSGNTIYF
CDR3nt: TGCAGTGCTAGACGGGACGGAGACTCTGGAAACACCATATATTTT

j_gene: TRBJ2-5
abundance: many
d_gene: -
v_gene: TRBV2
CDR3aa: CASSEALHGAAEETQYF
CDR3nt: TGTGCCAGCAGTGAAGCGCTTCACGGGGCAGCCGAAGAGACCCAGTACTTC

j_gene: TRBJ2-7
abundance: many
d_gene: TRBD2
v_gene: TRBV12-3/TRBV12-4
CDR3aa: CASSKTSGFVVEQYF
CDR3nt: TGTGCCAGCAGTAAAACTAGCGGGTTCGTCGTGGAGCAGTACTTC